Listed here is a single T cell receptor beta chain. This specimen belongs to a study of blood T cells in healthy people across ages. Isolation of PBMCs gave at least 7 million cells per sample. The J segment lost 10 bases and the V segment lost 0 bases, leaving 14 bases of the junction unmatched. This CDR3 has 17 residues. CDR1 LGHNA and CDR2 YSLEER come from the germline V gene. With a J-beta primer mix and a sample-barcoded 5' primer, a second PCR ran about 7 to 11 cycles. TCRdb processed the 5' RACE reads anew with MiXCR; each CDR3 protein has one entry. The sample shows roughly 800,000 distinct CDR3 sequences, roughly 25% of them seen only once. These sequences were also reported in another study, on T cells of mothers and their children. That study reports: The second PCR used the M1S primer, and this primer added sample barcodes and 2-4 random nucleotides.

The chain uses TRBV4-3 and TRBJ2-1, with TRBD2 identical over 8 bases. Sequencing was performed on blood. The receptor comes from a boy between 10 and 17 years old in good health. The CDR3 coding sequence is TGCGCCAGCAGCCAAGATTCCGGGACTAGGTTTTTCGGGGAGCAGTTCTTC. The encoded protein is CASSQDSGTRFFGEQFF.